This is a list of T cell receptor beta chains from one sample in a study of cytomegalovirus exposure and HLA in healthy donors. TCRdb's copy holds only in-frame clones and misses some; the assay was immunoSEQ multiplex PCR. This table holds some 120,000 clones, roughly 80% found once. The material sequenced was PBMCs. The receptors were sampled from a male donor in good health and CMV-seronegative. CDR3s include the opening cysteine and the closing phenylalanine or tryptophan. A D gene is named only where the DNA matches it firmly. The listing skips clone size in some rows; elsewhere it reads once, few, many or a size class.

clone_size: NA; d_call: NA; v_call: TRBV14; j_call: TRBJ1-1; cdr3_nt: TGTGCCAGCAGCCAGACAGATCGGAACACTGAAGCTTTCTTT; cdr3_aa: CASSQTDRNTEAFF
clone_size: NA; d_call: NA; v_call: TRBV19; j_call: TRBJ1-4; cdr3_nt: TGTGCCAGTAGTTTCGGGGTGGTGAATGAAAAACTGTTTTTT; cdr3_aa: CASSFGVVNEKLFF
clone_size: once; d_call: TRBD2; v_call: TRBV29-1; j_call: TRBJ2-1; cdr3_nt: TGCAGCGTTGACCCCCCAGGGCGGGAGGACAATGAGCAGTTCTTC; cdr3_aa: CSVDPPGREDNEQFF
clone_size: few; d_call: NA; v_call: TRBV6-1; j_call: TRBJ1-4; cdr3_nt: TGTGCCGGCGCTACAGGGATGGAGAATGAAAAACTGTTTTTT; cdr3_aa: CAGATGMENEKLFF
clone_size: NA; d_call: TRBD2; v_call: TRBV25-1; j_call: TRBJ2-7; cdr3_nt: TGTGCCAGCAGTGAAACACTAGCGGGCGAGCAGTACTTC; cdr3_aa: CASSETLAGEQYF
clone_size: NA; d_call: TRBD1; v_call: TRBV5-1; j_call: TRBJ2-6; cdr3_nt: TGCGCCAGCAGCACCGGGACAGCGAACTGGTACTCTGGGGCCAACGGCCTGACTTTC; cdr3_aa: CASSTGTANWYSGANGLTF
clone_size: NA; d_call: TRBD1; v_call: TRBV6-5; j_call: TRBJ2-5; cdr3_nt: TGTGCCAGCAGTTACTCCGACAGGGGCCTGGCGACCCAGTACTTC; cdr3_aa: CASSYSDRGLATQYF
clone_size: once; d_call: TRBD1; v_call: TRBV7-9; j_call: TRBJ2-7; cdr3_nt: TGTGCCAGCAGCTTAGCTCCGGGACAGGACCAATACGAGCAGTACTTC; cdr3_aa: CASSLAPGQDQYEQYF
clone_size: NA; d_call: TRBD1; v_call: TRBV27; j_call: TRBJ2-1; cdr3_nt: TGTGCCAGCAACCCCGGACAGGGGTACAATGAGCAGTTCTTC; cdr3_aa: CASNPGQGYNEQFF
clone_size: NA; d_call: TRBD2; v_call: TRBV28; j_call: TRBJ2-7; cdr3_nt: TGTGCCAGCAGTTTATCAAGACTAGCGGGAAACGAGCAGTACTTC; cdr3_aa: CASSLSRLAGNEQYF